A selection of T cell receptor beta chains follows, all from one sample in a study of blood T cell repertoires in COVID-19. Sequenced by immunoSEQ multiplex PCR; TCRdb stores in-frame clones only, minus some. This sample has over 350,000 clones, with more than 85% found just once. Material for sequencing was peripheral blood. The receptors come from a woman aged 25-40 years with acute or convalescent COVID-19. CDR3s include the opening cysteine and the closing phenylalanine or tryptophan. D genes are given only for firm matches. The size entry is marked missing in some rows and otherwise reads once, few, many or a size class.

TRBJ2-1,.,TRBV2,TRBD2,CASSRSGAEYNEQFF,TGTGCCAGCAGTAGGAGCGGGGCGGAATACAATGAGCAGTTCTTC
TRBJ2-5,once,TRBV7-7,TRBD2,CASSKLAGGPETQYF,TGTGCCAGCAGCAAACTAGCGGGGGGGCCAGAGACCCAGTACTTC
TRBJ1-2,few,TRBV5-1,.,CASRPTDNYIHGYTF,TGCGCCAGCAGGCCGACGGACAACTACATTCATGGCTACACCTTC
TRBJ1-5,.,TRBV3-1/TRBV3-2,.,CASSPRRDQPQHF,TGTGCCAGCAGTCCCCGCAGGGATCAGCCCCAGCATTTT
TRBJ1-2,once,TRBV11-2,TRBD1,CASSPVPGQGNYGYTF,TGTGCCAGCAGCCCAGTCCCGGGACAGGGAAACTATGGCTACACCTTC
TRBJ2-3,once,TRBV10-3,TRBD1,CAIRDPDRGDTQYF,TGTGCCATCAGGGACCCCGACAGGGGAGATACGCAGTATTTT
TRBJ2-5,.,TRBV6-5,.,CASSSLAGPETQYF,TGTGCCAGCAGTTCCCTGGCGGGCCCAGAGACCCAGTACTTC
TRBJ1-4,.,TRBV27,.,CASRVDGAEKLFF,TGTGCCAGCAGAGTAGATGGAGCTGAAAAACTGTTTTTT
TRBJ1-1,.,TRBV12-3/TRBV12-4,.,CASSLGGAEAFF,TGTGCCAGCAGCTTGGGAGGGGCTGAAGCTTTCTTT
TRBJ2-5,.,TRBV2,TRBD1,CASSEIRSGGRETQYF,TGTGCCAGCAGTGAAATTCGCTCAGGGGGCCGGGAGACCCAGTACTTC
TRBJ1-4,.,TRBV7-2,TRBD1,CASSLGQGATNEKLFF,TGTGCCAGCAGCTTAGGACAGGGCGCAACTAATGAAAAACTGTTTTTT
TRBJ2-5,.,TRBV12-5,.,CASGFRGASETQYF,TGTGCTAGTGGTTTCCGTGGGGCTTCGGAGACCCAGTACTTC
TRBJ1-5,.,TRBV7-9,.,CASSLGTNSNQPQHF,TGTGCCAGCAGCTTAGGTACAAATAGCAATCAGCCCCAGCATTTT
TRBJ2-7,.,TRBV5-4,TRBD1,CASSAGQGAYEQYF,TGTGCCAGCAGCGCGGGACAGGGGGCGTACGAGCAGTACTTC
TRBJ2-7,.,TRBV2,TRBD1,CASSSGQGPYEQYF,TGTGCCAGCAGTTCCGGACAGGGGCCCTACGAGCAGTACTTC
TRBJ1-1,.,TRBV14,.,CASSQDWGLNTEAFF,TGTGCCAGCAGCCAAGACTGGGGCCTGAACACTGAAGCTTTCTTT
TRBJ2-7,.,TRBV29-1,.,CSVGSTGQGGPLEQYF,TGCAGCGTTGGATCTACGGGTCAGGGGGGTCCCCTCGAGCAGTACTTC
TRBJ2-1,.,TRBV2,TRBD2,CASTPRGGAHNEQFF,TGTGCCAGCACCCCTCGCGGGGGGGCCCACAATGAGCAGTTCTTC
TRBJ2-1,.,TRBV5-1,TRBD1,CASSPDRAYNEQFF,TGCGCCAGCAGCCCGGACAGGGCCTACAATGAGCAGTTCTTC
TRBJ1-2,.,TRBV2,.,CASSEGAGYGYTF,TGTGCCAGCAGTGAAGGCGCAGGGTATGGCTACACCTTC
TRBJ1-1,.,TRBV5-1,TRBD1,CASSLRDRFTEAFF,TGCGCCAGCAGCCTACGGGACAGATTCACTGAAGCTTTCTTT
TRBJ2-5,.,TRBV6-5,.,CASSYSMFEGTQYF,TGTGCCAGCAGTTACTCGATGTTTGAGGGGACCCAGTACTTC
TRBJ2-7,.,TRBV6-5,.,CASSYVQGGSYEQYF,TGTGCCAGCAGTTACGTACAGGGGGGGTCCTACGAGCAGTACTTC
TRBJ2-3,once,TRBV7-2,TRBD1,CASSFKGQGATDTQYF,TGTGCCAGCAGCTTCAAGGGACAGGGGGCAACAGATACGCAGTATTTT
TRBJ1-1,.,TRBV25-1,.,CATDRTVPGGVTEAFF,TGTGCCACCGACAGGACCGTCCCAGGTGGTGTCACTGAAGCTTTCTTT
TRBJ1-3,.,TRBV7-9,.,CASSLAGRVSFPGNTIYF,TGTGCCAGCAGCTTAGCGGGCAGGGTGTCTTTTCCTGGAAACACCATATATTTT
TRBJ1-2,.,TRBV11-2,.,CASSLLPLGYTF,TGTGCCAGCAGCTTACTTCCACTTGGCTACACCTTC
TRBJ2-3,.,TRBV2,.,CASVPPGWADTQYF,TGTGCCAGCGTCCCTCCGGGGTGGGCAGATACGCAGTATTTT
TRBJ1-1,.,TRBV19,TRBD1,CASRARGTGGLGTEAFF,TGTGCCAGTAGGGCCCGGGGGACAGGGGGCCTCGGCACTGAAGCTTTCTTT
TRBJ1-5,.,TRBV6-4,.,CASSDSGQRSGNQPQHF,TGTGCCAGCAGTGACTCGGGGCAACGCTCAGGCAATCAGCCCCAGCATTTT
TRBJ1-4,few,TRBV7-9,.,CASSLERSNEKLFF,TGTGCCAGCAGCTTAGAGAGGTCTAATGAAAAACTGTTTTTT
TRBJ1-5,.,TRBV5-4,TRBD1,CASSTGVGNQPQHF,TGTGCCAGCTCTACAGGGGTGGGCAATCAGCCCCAGCATTTT
TRBJ2-1,.,TRBV2,TRBD1,CATATGRTYNEQFF,TGTGCCACCGCGACAGGGAGAACCTACAATGAGCAGTTCTTC
TRBJ1-2,.,TRBV7-9,.,CASSLTSENYYTNYGYTF,TGTGCCAGCAGCTTAACCTCAGAGAACTATTATACTAACTATGGCTACACCTTC
TRBJ1-1,.,TRBV11-3,.,CASSLAVNTEAFF,TGTGCCAGCAGCTTAGCAGTGAACACTGAAGCTTTCTTT
TRBJ1-2,.,TRBV5-1,.,CASSIDLPGGSGGYTF,TGCGCCAGCAGCATTGATCTCCCGGGGGGCTCGGGTGGCTACACCTTC
TRBJ2-5,.,TRBV2,.,CASRIGALQETQYF,TGTGCCAGCAGGATAGGAGCTCTTCAAGAGACCCAGTACTTC
TRBJ2-2,once,TRBV11-1,TRBD1,CASSIATGGAGELFF,TGTGCCAGCTCTATAGCGACAGGGGGCGCCGGGGAGCTGTTTTTT
TRBJ2-3,once,TRBV7-3,TRBD1,CASSQTGGADTQYF,TGTGCCAGCAGCCAGACAGGGGGCGCAGATACGCAGTATTTT
TRBJ1-4,.,TRBV2,.,CASNAGFSEKLFF,TGTGCCAGCAACGCAGGGTTCAGTGAAAAACTGTTTTTT
TRBJ1-3,once,TRBV6-5,.,CASSATSWAGNTIYF,TGTGCCAGCAGCGCGACATCTTGGGCAGGAAACACCATATATTTT
TRBJ2-3,.,TRBV5-1,TRBD1,CASSLVVRGKYTDTQYF,TGCGCCAGCAGCTTGGTTGTCAGGGGGAAGTACACAGATACGCAGTATTTT
TRBJ2-3,.,TRBV20-1,TRBD1,CSASWQGENTQYF,TGCAGTGCTAGTTGGCAGGGGGAAAATACGCAGTATTTT
TRBJ1-1,once,TRBV9,.,CASSAQSRGNTEAFF,TGTGCCAGCAGCGCGCAGAGTAGGGGGAACACTGAAGCTTTCTTT
TRBJ2-2,.,TRBV28,.,CASTHRTVTNTGELFF,TGTGCCAGCACCCACCGTACAGTAACGAACACCGGGGAGCTGTTTTTT
TRBJ1-1,.,TRBV5-1,.,CASSSQTVMNTEAFF,TGCGCCAGCAGCTCTCAGACAGTCATGAACACTGAAGCTTTCTTT
TRBJ1-2,.,TRBV29-1,TRBD1,CSVVGQGARGYTF,TGCAGCGTTGTGGGCCAGGGGGCGAGGGGCTACACCTTC
TRBJ2-2,once,TRBV11-1,.,CASSLVGGLAGELFF,TGTGCCAGCAGCTTAGTTGGGGGCCTGGCCGGGGAGCTGTTTTTT
TRBJ1-2,.,TRBV3-1/TRBV3-2,TRBD1,CASSQRQGSGGYTF,TGTGCCAGCAGCCAAAGACAGGGGTCTGGGGGCTACACCTTC
TRBJ1-4,.,TRBV2,TRBD1,CASRYDRGGDEKLFF,TGTGCCAGTCGTTACGACAGGGGGGGAGATGAAAAACTGTTTTTT